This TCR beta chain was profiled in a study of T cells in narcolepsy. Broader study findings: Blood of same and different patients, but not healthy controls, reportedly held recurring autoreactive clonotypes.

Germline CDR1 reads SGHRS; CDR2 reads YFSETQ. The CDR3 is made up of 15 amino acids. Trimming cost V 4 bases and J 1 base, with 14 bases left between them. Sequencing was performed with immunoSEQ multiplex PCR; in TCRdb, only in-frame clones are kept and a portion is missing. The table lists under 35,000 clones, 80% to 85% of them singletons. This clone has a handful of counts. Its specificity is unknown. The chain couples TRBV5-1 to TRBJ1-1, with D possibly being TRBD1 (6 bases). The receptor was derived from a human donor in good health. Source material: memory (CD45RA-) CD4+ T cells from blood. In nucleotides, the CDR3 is TGCGCCAGCAGCCCTCGGACAGCTTCGAACACTGAAGCTTTCTTT. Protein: CASSPRTASNTEAFF.